These T cell receptor beta chains were read from a single sample in a study of T cells expressing NK-cell markers. For each CDR3 protein, TCRdb gives one entry from its re-call of the 5' RACE reads, without DNA. This listing includes about 430,000 distinct CDR3 sequences. Sequenced input: blood T cells: a sorted CD56 or NKG2C T cell subset, CD4+ or CD8+ T cells, or bulk PBMC T cells (not recorded which). The receptors come from a woman aged 50 to 60 in good health. Both conserved end residues are part of each CDR3.

V	J	CDR3
TRBV20-1	TRBJ2-1	CSARDYWNEQFF
TRBV27	TRBJ2-1	CASSLSSRAGRAGAFHNEQFF
TRBV10-3	TRBJ1-5	CAIAGGANWPQHF
TRBV5-1	TRBJ2-3	CASSRILGDTQYF
TRBV5-1	TRBJ2-5	CASSPTGAGETQYF
TRBV30	TRBJ1-4	CAWTREGLPLGNEKLFF
TRBV6-5	TRBJ2-7	CASRQHHTGTEEQYF
TRBV4-2	TRBJ2-1	CASSQDVPGLGSSYNEQFF
TRBV30	TRBJ2-3	CAWGSTDTQYF
TRBV10-3	TRBJ2-4	CAISESAALAKNIQYF
TRBV10-2	TRBJ2-1	CASSESVQATNYNEQFF
TRBV7-8	TRBJ2-1	CASSLVKSGSYNEQFF
TRBV6-4	TRBJ2-5	CASNRLAGSWTQYF
TRBV7-8	TRBJ2-5	CASSLGLAGAYQETQYF
TRBV2	TRBJ2-2	CASSARGNTGELFF
TRBV6-4	TRBJ1-1	CASSDSRGGLNTEAFF
TRBV5-1	TRBJ2-3	CASSLLAGGFGTDTQYF
TRBV7-2	TRBJ2-1	CASSTKRESEQFF
TRBV5-1	TRBJ1-1	CASSLEGRMNTEAFF
TRBV25-1	TRBJ2-3	CASSVGYPDTQYF
TRBV28	TRBJ2-2	CASTKSSGRAGELFF
TRBV9	TRBJ2-7	CASSVGAESSYEQYF
TRBV15	TRBJ2-7	CATSRSGAEQYF
TRBV4-1	TRBJ1-2	CASSQGFTTRGYGYTF
TRBV6-5	TRBJ2-3	CASSSTRDTQYF